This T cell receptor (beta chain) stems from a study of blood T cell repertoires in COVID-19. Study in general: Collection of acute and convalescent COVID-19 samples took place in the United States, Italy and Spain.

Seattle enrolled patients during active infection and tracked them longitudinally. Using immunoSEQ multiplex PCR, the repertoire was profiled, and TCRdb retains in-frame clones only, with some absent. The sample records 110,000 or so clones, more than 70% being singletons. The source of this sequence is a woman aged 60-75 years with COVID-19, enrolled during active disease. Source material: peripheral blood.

This CDR3 is CASSPLGQGLNTEAFF. CDR3 bases: TGTGCCAGCTCACCTCTGGGACAGGGGTTGAACACTGAAGCTTTCTTT. This chain uses TRBV18 with TRBJ1-1; 10 nucleotides agree with TRBD1. The CDR3 consists of 16 residues. CDR1 and CDR2 (germline): KGHSH, LQKENI. Losses at the gene ends were 3 bases for V and 0 bases for J; bases not matched to a gene: 4. Full variable domain (remainder filled in from reference TRBV18 and TRBJ1-1): NAGVMQNPRHLVRRRGQEARLRCSPMKGHSHVYWYRQLPEEGLKFMVYLQKENIIDESGMPKERFSAEFPKEGPSILRIQQVVRGDSAAYFCASSPLGQGLNTEAFFGQGTRLTVV.